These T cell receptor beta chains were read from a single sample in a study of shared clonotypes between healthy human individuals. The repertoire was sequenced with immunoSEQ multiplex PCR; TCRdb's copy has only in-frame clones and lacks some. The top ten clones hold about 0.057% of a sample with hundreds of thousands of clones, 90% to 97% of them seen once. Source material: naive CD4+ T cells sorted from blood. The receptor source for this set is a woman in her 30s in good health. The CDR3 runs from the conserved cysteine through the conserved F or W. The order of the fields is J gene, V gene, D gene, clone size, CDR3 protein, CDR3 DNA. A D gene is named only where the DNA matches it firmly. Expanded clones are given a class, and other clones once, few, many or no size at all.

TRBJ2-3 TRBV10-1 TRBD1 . CASSESENGQATDTQYF TGCGCCAGCAGTGAGTCAGAGAATGGACAGGCCACAGATACGCAGTATTTT
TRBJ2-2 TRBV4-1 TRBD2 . CASSPTSGRYTGELFF TGCGCCAGCAGCCCCACTAGCGGGAGATATACCGGGGAGCTGTTTTTT
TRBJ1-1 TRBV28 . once CASSITWLAEAFF TGTGCCAGCAGTATCACCTGGTTAGCTGAAGCTTTCTTT
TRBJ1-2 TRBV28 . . CASSLRGLPYGYTF TGTGCCAGCAGTTTAAGGGGTCTTCCCTATGGCTACACCTTC
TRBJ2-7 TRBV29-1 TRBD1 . CSVPTAQTGITYEQYF TGCAGCGTTCCTACCGCCCAGACAGGGATCACCTACGAGCAGTACTTC
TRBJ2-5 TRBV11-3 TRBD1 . CASTVTGRKETQYF TGTGCCAGCACAGTGACAGGGAGAAAAGAGACCCAGTACTTC
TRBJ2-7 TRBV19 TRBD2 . CASSMGLAGTYEQYF TGTGCCAGTAGTATGGGACTAGCGGGGACCTACGAGCAGTACTTC
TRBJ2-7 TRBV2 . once CASRWGTSYEQYF TGTGCCAGCAGGTGGGGTACGTCCTACGAGCAGTACTTC
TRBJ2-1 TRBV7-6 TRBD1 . CASSLEGQGLNEQFF TGTGCCAGCAGCTTAGAGGGACAGGGTTTAAATGAGCAGTTCTTC
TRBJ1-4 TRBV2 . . CASSVQGPNEKLFF TGTGCCAGCAGTGTACAGGGACCCAATGAAAAACTGTTTTTT
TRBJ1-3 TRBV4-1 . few CASSQDEGHTIYF TGCGCCAGCAGCCAAGATGAGGGGCACACCATATATTTT
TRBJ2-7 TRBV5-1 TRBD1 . CASSLVTGGKYEQYF TGCGCCAGCAGCTTGGTGACAGGGGGTAAATACGAGCAGTACTTC
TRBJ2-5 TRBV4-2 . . CASSPRDPSGAQETQYF TGTGCCAGCAGCCCGCGCGATCCGTCGGGGGCCCAAGAGACCCAGTACTTC
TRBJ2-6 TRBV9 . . CASSAEHSGANVLTF TGTGCCAGCAGCGCTGAACACTCCGGGGCCAACGTCCTGACTTTC
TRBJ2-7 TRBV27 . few CASSWPFTSGPWF TGTGCCAGCAGTTGGCCCTTTACCTCGGGACCCTGGTTC
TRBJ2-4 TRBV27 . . CATEPGRLAKNIQYF TGTGCCACCGAACCGGGACGTCTAGCCAAAAACATTCAGTACTTC
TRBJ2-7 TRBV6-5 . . CASSYRYTYEQYF TGTGCCAGCAGTTACAGGTACACCTACGAGCAGTACTTC
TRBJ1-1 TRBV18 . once CASSPTGSPIEAFF TGTGCCAGCTCACCGACTGGAAGCCCGATTGAAGCTTTCTTT
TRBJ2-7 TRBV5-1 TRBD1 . CASSLQGAYEQYF TGCGCCAGCAGCTTACAGGGGGCCTACGAGCAGTACTTC
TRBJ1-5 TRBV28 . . CASIPGRLTGPQHF TGTGCCAGCATTCCGGGACGGCTCACAGGGCCCCAGCATTTT
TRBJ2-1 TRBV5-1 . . CASNSGGEYNEQFF TGCGCCAGCAACTCCGGCGGGGAATACAATGAGCAGTTCTTC
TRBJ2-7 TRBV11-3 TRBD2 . CASSLDGTSSYEQYF TGTGCCAGCAGCTTAGATGGGACTAGCTCCTACGAGCAGTACTTC
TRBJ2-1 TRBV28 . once CASSIIGGQRGGEQFF TGTGCCAGCAGCATCATAGGGGGGCAACGGGGCGGGGAGCAGTTCTTC
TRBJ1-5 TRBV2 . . CASSSQGFGNQPQHF TGTGCCAGCAGTTCACAGGGATTTGGCAATCAGCCCCAGCATTTT
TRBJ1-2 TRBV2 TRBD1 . CASTQGAGGYTF TGTGCCAGCACCCAGGGGGCGGGTGGCTACACCTTC
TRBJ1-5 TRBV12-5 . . CASGLVMGQTNQPQHF .
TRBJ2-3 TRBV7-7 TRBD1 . CASNRDRGGTDTQYF TGTGCCAGCAACAGGGACAGGGGAGGCACAGATACGCAGTATTTT
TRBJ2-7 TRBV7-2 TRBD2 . CASTPAPPLAGGIEQYF TGTGCCAGCACCCCCGCCCCCCCTCTAGCGGGAGGGATCGAGCAGTACTTC
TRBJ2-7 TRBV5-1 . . CASSLVSPPYEQYF TGCGCCAGCAGCTTGGTGAGCCCCCCCTACGAGCAGTACTTC
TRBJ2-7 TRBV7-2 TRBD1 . CASSSRKEGTGGHEQYF TGTGCCAGCAGCTCCAGAAAAGAGGGGACAGGAGGACACGAGCAGTACTTC
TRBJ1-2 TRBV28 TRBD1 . CASRPTGRITGGYTF TGTGCCAGCCGACCGACAGGGCGAATAACAGGTGGCTACACCTTC
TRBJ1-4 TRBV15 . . CATRPTLGTNEKLFF TGTGCCACCCGACCAACCTTGGGGACTAATGAAAAACTGTTTTTT
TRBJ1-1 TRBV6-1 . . CASSEWGDRTEAFF TGTGCCAGCAGTGAATGGGGCGATAGGACTGAAGCTTTCTTT
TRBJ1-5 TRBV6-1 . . CASSGEAAPNQPQHF TGTGCCAGCAGTGGGGAGGCAGCACCGAATCAGCCCCAGCATTTT
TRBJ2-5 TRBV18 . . CASSPLTGVGAREETQYF TGTGCCAGCTCACCACTGACGGGAGTGGGGGCCAGGGAAGAGACCCAGTACTTC
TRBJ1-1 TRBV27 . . CASTHTGHSNTEAFF TGTGCCAGCACCCACACAGGACATTCGAACACTGAAGCTTTCTTT
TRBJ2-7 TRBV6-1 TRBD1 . CASRGQGISNEQYF TGTGCCAGCAGGGGACAGGGGATTAGCAACGAGCAGTACTTC
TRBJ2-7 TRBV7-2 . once CASSRDWVGEQYF TGTGCCAGCAGCCGGGACTGGGTGGGGGAGCAGTACTTC
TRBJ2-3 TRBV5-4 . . CASRFSEPTDTQYF TGTGCCAGCAGGTTTAGCGAACCCACAGATACGCAGTATTTT